This T cell receptor beta chain stems from a study of CXCR3-negative and CXCR3-positive naive CD8 T cells. About the study: TRB reads totalled about 135 million, about 1.5 +/- 0.3 million per library. Study-level findings and limits: Naive cells with CXCR3 showed TRB CDR3s that were more hydrophobic than those in CXCR3-negative naive cells.

The study made its TRB cDNA libraries by 5' RACE, adding UMI labels. Using the 5' RACE reads, TCRdb records one entry per CDR3 protein without DNA. The sample table sets out approximately 90,000 distinct CDR3 sequences. About this clonotype: The antigen is unknown.

Germline CDR1 is SGHRS and CDR2 is YFSETQ. This CDR3 has 17 residues. The sample comprised naive CXCR3+ CD8+ T cells from blood. The subset here: CD45RO-CCR7+CD27+CD95- naive CD8+ T cells expressing CXCR3 (TNR3+). The sequence was obtained from a human donor in good health. Some clones in this sample may be carry-over from other donors' samples. This rearrangement joins TRBV5-1 to TRBJ2-3; TCRdb indicates TRBD1, and absent DNA this call remains unverified. The CDR3 sequence: CASTNLGGSSSTDTQYF.